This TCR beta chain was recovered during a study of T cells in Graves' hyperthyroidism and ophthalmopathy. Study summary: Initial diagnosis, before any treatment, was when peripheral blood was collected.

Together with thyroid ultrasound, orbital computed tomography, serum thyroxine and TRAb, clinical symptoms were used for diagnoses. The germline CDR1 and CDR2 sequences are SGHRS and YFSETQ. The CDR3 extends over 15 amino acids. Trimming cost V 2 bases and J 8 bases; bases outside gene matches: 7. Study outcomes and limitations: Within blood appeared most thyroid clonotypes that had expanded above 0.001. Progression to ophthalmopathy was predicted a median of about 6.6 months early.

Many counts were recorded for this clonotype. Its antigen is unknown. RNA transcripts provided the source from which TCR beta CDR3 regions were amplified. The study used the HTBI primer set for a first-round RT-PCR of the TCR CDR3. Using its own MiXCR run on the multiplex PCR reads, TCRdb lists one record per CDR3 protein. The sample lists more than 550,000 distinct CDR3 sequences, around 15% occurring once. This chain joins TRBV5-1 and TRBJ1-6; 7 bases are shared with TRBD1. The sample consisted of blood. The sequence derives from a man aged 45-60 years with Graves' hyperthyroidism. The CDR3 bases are TGCGCCAGCAGCTTACAGGGGCCGGGTGATTCACCCCTCCACTTT. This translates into CASSLQGPGDSPLHF.